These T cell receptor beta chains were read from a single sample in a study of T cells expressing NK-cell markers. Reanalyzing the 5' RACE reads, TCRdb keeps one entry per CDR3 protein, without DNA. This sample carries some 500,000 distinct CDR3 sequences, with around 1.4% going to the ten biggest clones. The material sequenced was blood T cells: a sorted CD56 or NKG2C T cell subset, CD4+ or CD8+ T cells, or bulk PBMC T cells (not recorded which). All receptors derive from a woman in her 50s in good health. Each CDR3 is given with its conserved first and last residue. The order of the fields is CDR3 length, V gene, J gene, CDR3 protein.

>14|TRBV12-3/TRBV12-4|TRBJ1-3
CASRHRWVGNTIYF
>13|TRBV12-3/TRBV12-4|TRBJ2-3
CASLGLRTDTQYF
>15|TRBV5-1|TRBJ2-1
CASSQERDPYNEQFF
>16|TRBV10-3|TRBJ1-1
CAISGRTATVNTEAFF
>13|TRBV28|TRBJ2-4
CASSLSRQNIQYF
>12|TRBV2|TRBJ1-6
CASRGPNSPLHF
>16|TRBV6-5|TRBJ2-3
CASSPLTSGGTDTQYF
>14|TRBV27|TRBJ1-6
CASSLGVVGSPLHF
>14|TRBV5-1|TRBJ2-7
CASQTGTGSYEQYF
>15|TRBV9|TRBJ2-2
CASSESGRFTGELFF